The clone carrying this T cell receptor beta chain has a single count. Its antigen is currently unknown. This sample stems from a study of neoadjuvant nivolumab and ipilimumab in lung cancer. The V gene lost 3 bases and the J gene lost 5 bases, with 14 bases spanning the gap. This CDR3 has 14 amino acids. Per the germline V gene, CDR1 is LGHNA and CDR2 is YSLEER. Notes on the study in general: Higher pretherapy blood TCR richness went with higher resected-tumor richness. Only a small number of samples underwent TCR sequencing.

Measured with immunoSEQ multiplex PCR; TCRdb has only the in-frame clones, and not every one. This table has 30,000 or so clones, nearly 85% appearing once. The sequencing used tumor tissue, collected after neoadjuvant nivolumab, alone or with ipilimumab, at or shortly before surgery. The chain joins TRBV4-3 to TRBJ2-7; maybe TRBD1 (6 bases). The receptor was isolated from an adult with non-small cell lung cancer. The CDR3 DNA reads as TGCGCCAGCAGCCAGGGCCCAGGGGACCACGAGCAGTACTTC. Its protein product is CASSQGPGDHEQYF.